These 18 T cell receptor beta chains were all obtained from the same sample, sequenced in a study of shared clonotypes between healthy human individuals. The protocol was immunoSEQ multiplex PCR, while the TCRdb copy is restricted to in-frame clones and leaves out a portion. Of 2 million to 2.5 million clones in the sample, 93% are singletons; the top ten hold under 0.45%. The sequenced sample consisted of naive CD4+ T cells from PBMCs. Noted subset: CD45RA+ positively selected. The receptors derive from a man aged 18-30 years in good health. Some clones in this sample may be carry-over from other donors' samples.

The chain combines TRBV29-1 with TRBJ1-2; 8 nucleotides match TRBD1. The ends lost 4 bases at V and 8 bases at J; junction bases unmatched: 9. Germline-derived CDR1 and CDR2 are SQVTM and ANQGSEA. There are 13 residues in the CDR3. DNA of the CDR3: TGCAGCGTTGCAGGCAGGGGGCGTAGGGGCTACACCTTC. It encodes CSVAGRGRRGYTF.

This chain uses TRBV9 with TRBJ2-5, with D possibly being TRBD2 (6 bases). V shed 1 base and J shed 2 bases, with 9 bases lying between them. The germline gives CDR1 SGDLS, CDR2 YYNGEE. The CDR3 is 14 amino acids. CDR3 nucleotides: TGTGCCAGCAGCGTACTTAGCGGACAAGAGACCCAGTACTTC. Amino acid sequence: CASSVLSGQETQYF.

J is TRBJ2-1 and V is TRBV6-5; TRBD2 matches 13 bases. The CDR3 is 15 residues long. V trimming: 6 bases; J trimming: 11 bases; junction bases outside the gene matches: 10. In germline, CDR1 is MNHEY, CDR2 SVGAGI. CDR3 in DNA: TGTGCCAGCAGACCGCCACTAGCGGGAGGGCCTAAGCAGTTCTTC. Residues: CASRPPLAGGPKQFF.

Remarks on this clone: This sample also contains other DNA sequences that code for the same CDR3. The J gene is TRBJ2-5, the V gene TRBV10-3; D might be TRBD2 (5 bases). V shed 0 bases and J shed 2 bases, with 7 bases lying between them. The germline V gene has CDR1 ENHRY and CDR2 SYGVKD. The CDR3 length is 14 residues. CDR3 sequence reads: CAISESAGQETQYF. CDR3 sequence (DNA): TGTGCCATCAGTGAGTCCGCGGGTCAAGAGACCCAGTACTTC.

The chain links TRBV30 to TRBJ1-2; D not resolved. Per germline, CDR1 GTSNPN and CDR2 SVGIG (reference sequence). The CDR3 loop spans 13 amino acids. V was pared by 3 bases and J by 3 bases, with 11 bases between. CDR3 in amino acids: CAWRVSKDYGYTF. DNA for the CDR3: TGTGCCTGGAGGGTCTCTAAGGACTATGGCTACACCTTC.

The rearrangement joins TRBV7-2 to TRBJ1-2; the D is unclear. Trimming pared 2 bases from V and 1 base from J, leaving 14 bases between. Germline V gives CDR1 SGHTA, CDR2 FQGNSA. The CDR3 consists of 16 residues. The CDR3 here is CASSLPTLGINYGYTF. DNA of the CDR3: TGTGCCAGCAGCTTACCCACCCTGGGGATTAACTATGGCTACACCTTC.

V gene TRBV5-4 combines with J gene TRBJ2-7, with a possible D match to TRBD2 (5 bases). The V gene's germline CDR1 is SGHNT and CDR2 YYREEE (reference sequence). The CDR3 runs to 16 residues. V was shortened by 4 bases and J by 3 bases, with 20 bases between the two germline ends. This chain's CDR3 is CASSPEADAAFYEQYF. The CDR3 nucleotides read TGTGCCAGCAGCCCGGAAGCGGACGCGGCTTTCTACGAGCAGTACTTC.

The CDR3 coding sequence is TGTGCCATCACGATACTGGGGCGGGATCGTGAGGAGACCCAGTACTTC. Residues: CAITILGRDREETQYF. The chain carries TRBV21-1 and TRBJ2-5; the table gives TRBD2 as D, unverified against the DNA. TRBV21-1 is noted as a pseudogene. CDR3 length equals 16 residues.

The DNA for the CDR3 is TGTGCCAGCAGTCCCGGGCCAGCCTACGAGCAGTACTTC. Translating it yields CASSPGPAYEQYF. V is TRBV6-5 and J is TRBJ2-7; no clear D. Trimming cost V 5 bases and J 2 bases, with 10 bases left between them. From germline, CDR1 is MNHEY and CDR2 SVGAGI. This CDR3 region has 13 residues.

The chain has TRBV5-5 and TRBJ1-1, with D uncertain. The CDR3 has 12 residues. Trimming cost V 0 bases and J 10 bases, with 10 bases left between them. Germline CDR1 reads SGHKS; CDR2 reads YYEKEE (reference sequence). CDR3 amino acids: CASSLAAGVAFF. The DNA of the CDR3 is TGTGCCAGCAGCTTGGCGGCGGGTGTAGCTTTCTTT.

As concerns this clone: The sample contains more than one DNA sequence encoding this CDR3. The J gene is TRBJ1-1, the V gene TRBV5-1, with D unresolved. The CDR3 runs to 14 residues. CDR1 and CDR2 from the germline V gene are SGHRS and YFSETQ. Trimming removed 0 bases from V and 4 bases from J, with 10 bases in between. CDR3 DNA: TGCGCCAGCAGCTTGGTGGCGGGGAGCACTGAAGCTTTCTTT. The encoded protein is CASSLVAGSTEAFF.

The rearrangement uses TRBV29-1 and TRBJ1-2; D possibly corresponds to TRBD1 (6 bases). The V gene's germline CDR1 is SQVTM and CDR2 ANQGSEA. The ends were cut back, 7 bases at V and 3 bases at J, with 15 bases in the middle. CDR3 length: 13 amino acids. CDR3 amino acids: CSAGIGGHYGYTF. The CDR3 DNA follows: TGCAGCGCCGGCATCGGGGGGCACTATGGCTACACCTTC.

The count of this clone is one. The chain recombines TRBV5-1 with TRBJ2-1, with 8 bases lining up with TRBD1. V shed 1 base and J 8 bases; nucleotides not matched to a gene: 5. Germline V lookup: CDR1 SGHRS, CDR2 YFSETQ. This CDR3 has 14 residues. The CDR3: CASSLMSGGDEQFF. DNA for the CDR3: TGCGCCAGCAGCTTGATGTCAGGGGGCGATGAGCAGTTCTTC.

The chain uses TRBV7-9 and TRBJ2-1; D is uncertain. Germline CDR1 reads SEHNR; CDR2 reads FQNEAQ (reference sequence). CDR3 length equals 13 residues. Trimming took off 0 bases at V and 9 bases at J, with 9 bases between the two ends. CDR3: CASSLAYRSEQFF. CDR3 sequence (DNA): TGTGCCAGCAGCTTAGCCTACCGCAGTGAGCAGTTCTTC.

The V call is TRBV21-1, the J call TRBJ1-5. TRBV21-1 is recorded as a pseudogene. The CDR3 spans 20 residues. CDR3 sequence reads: CASSKDDPPRREGQHQPQHF. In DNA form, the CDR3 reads TGTGCCAGCAGCAAAGATGACCCCCCGAGGAGGGAGGGGCAGCATCAGCCCCAGCATTTT.

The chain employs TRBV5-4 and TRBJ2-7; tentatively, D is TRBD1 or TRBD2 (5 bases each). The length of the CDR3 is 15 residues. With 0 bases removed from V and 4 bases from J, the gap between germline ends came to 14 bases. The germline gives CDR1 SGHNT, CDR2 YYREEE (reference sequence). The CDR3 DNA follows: TGTGCCAGCAGCTTGGCCGGGACCATATCATACGAGCAGTACTTC. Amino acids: CASSLAGTISYEQYF. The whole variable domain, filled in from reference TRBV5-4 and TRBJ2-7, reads ETGVTQSPTHLIKTRGQQVTLRCSSQSGHNTVSWYQQALGQGPQFIFQYYREEENGRGNFPPRFSGLQFPNYSSELNVNALELDDSALYLCASSLAGTISYEQYFGPGTRLTVT.

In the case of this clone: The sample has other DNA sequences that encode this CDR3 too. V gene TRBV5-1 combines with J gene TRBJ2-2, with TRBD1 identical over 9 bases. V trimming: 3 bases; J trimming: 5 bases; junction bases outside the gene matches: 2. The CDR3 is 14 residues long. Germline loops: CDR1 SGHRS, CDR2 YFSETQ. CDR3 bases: TGCGCCAGCAGCTCTGACAGGGGGACCGGGGAGCTGTTTTTT. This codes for CASSSDRGTGELFF. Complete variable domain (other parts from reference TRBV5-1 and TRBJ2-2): KAGVTQTPRYLIKTRGQQVTLSCSPISGHRSVSWYQQTPGQGLQFLFEYFSETQRNKGNFPGRFSGRQFSNSRSEMNVSTLELGDSALYLCASSSDRGTGELFFGEGSRLTVL.

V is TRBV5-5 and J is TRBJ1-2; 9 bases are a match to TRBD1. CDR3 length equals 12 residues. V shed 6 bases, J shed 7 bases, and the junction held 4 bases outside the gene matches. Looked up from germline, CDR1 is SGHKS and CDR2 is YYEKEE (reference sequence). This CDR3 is CASIGTGSGYTF. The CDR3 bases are TGTGCCAGCATCGGGACAGGGAGTGGCTACACCTTC.